This TCR beta chain was captured in a study of cytomegalovirus exposure and HLA in healthy donors. This clone was observed a single time. Primers for the PCR totalled 60 Vbeta and 13 Jbeta. Data came from immunoSEQ multiplex PCR; TCRdb stores just in-frame clones and leaves some out. The sample includes over 30,000 clones, 86% of them seen just once. Per the germline V gene, CDR1 is SGHDN and CDR2 is FVKESK. The CDR3 loop spans 16 amino acids. The ends lost 1 base at V and 4 bases at J; junction bases unmatched: 8. The chain uses TRBV14 and TRBJ1-1; TRBD1 agrees at 8 bases. The source of this sequence is a woman in her thirties or forties in good health and CMV-seropositive. Sequenced sample: PBMCs. The CDR3 DNA follows: TGTGCCAGCAGCCAAGGCCGCTGGACAGGGCTCACTGAAGCTTTCTTT. Translating it yields CASSQGRWTGLTEAFF.